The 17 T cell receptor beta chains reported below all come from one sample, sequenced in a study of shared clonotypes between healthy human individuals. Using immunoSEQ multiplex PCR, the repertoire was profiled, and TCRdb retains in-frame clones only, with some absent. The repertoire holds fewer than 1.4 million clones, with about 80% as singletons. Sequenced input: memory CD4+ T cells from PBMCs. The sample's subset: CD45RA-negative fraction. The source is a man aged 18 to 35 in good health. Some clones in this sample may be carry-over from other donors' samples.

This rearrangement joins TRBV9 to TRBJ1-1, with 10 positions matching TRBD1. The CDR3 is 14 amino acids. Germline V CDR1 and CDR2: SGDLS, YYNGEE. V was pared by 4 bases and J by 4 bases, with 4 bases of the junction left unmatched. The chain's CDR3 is CASSPRQGATEAFF. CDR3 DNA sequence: TGTGCCAGCAGCCCCCGACAGGGGGCCACTGAAGCTTTCTTT.

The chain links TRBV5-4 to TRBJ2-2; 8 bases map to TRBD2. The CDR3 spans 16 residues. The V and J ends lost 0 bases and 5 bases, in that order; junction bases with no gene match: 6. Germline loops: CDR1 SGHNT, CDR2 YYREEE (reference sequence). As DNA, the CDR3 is TGTGCCAGCAGCTTGGCGGGGGGGCTAGTGACCGGGGAGCTGTTTTTT. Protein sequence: CASSLAGGLVTGELFF.

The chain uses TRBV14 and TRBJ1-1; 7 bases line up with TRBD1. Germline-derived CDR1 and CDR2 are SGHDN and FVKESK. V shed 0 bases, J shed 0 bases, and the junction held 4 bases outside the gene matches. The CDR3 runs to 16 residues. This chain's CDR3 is CASSQDRGQVNTEAFF. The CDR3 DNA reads TGTGCCAGCAGCCAAGATAGAGGACAGGTGAACACTGAAGCTTTCTTT.

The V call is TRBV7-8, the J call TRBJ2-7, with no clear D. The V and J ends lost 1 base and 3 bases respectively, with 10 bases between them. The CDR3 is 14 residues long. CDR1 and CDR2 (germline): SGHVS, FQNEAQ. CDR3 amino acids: CASSLGNSGYEQYF. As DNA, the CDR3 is TGTGCCAGCAGCTTAGGGAATTCGGGCTACGAGCAGTACTTC.

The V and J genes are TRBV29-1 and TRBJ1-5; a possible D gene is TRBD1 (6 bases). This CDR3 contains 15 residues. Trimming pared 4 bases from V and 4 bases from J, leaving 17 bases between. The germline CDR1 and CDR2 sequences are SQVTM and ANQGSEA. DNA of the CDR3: TGCAGCGTTGGTTTTACTGCAGGGGCAAATCAGCCCCAGCATTTT. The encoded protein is CSVGFTAGANQPQHF.

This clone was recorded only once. CDR3 DNA: TGTGCCAGTAGTTTGGCTAGCGGGAGGTACAACAATGAGCAGTTCTTC. Protein: CASSLASGRYNNEQFF. The V gene is TRBV19, the J gene TRBJ2-1; the match to TRBD2 covers 11 bases. With V trimmed by 5 bases and J by 5 bases, 8 bases remained unmatched. This CDR3 is 16 amino acids long. The germline V gene has CDR1 LNHDA and CDR2 SQIVND (reference sequence).

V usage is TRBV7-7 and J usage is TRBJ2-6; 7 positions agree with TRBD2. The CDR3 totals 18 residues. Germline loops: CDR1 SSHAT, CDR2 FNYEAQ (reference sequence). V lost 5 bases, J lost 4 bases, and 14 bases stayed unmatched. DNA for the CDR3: TGTGCCAGCAGCCCCCGGGCCGCGGGAGAAGCGGGGGCCAACGTCCTGACTTTC. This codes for CASSPRAAGEAGANVLTF.

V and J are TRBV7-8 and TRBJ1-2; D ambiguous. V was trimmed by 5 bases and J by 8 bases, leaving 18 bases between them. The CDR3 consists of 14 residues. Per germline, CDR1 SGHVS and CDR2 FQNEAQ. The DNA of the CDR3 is TGTGCCAGCAGCCCAGCGGGGTGGGCCTGGGGCTACACCTTC. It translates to CASSPAGWAWGYTF.

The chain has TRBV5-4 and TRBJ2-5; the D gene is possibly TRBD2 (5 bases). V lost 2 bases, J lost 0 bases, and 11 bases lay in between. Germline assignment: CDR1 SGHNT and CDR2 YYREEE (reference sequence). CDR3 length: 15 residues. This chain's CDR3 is CASSLRTSYQETQYF. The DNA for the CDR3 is TGTGCCAGCAGCTTACGGACTTCGTACCAAGAGACCCAGTACTTC.

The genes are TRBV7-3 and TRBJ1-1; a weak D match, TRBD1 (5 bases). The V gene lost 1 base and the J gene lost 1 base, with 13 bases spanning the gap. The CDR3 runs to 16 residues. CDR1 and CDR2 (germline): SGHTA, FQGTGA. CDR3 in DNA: TGTGCCAGCAGCTTAAGCTCCTCAGGGTGGAACACTGAAGCTTTCTTT. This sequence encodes CASSLSSSGWNTEAFF.

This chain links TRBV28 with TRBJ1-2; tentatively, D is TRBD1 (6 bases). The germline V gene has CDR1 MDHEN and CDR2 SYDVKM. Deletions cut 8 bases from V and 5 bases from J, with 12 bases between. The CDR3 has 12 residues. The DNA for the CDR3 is TGTGCCAGCGGGGGGGCAGTTTATGGCTACACCTTC. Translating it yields CASGGAVYGYTF.

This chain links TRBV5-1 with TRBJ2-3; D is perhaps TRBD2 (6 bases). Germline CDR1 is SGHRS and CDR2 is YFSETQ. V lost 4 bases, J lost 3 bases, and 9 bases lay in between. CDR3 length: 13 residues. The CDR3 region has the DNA TGCGCCAGCAGCCCGCGGGATACAGATACGCAGTATTTT. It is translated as CASSPRDTDTQYF.

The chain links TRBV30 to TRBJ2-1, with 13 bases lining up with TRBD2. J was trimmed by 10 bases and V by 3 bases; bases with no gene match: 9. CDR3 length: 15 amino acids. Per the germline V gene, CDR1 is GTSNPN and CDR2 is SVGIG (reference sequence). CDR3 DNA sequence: TGTGCCTGGAGCGCCGGGACTAGCGGGACAAGAGAGCAGTTCTTC. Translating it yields CAWSAGTSGTREQFF.

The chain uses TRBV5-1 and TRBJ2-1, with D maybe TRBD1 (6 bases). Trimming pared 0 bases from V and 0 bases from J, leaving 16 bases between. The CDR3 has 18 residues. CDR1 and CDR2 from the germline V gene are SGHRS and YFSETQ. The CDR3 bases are TGCGCCAGCAGCTTGGCCAGGGGCGATCCCAACTCCTACAATGAGCAGTTCTTC. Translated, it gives CASSLARGDPNSYNEQFF.

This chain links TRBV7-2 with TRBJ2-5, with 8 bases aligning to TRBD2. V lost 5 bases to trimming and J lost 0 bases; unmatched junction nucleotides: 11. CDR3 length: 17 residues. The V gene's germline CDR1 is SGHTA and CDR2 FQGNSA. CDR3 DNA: TGTGCCAGCAGCCCCGAGAGCGGGGGCCTGTACCAAGAGACCCAGTACTTC. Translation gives CASSPESGGLYQETQYF.

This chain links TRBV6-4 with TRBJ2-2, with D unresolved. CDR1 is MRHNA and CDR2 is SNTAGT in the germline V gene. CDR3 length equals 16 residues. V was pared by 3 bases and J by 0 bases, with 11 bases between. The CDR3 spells CASSEQFITNTGELFF. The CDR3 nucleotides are TGTGCCAGCAGTGAACAGTTCATAACGAACACCGGGGAGCTGTTTTTT.

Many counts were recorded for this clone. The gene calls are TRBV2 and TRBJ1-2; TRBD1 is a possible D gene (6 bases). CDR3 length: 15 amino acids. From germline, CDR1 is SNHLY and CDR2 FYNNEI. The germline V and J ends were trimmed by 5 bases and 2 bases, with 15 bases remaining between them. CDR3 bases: TGTGCCAGCAGTCCGGGGGGCGCGAGGAACTATGGCTACACCTTC. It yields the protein CASSPGGARNYGYTF.